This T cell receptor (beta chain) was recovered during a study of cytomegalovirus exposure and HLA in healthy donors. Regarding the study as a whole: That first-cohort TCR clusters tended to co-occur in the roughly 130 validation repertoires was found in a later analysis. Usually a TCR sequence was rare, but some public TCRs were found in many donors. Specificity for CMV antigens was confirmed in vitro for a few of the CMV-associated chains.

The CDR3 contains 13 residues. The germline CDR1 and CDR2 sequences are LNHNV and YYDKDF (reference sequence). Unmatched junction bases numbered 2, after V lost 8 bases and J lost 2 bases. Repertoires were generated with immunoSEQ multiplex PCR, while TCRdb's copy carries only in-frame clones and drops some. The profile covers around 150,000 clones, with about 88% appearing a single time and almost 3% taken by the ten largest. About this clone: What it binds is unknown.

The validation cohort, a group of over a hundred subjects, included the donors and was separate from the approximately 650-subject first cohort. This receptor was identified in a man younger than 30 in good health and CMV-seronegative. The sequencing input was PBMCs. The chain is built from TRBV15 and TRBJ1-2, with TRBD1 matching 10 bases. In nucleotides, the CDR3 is TGTGCCACCCAGGGACAGGGGAACTATGGCTACACCTTC. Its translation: CATQGQGNYGYTF.